Here is one TCR beta chain with its context. Its antigen remains unknown. The CDR3 totals 17 residues. Germline V gene data show CDR1 as MNHEY and CDR2 as SMNVEV (reference sequence). The J segment lost 4 bases and the V segment lost 7 bases, leaving 13 bases of the junction unmatched. The data were taken from a study of T cell responses to AZD1222 COVID-19 vaccine. TCRdb's table, derived via immunoSEQ multiplex PCR, lists solely in-frame clones and lacks some. The sample carries 120,000 to 150,000 clones, approximately 88% recorded once. Study-wide results and caveats: Across spike, vaccine-associated CD4 TCRs were found, dominant at 160-218 and 743-854. A mostly white British donor set with more females was recruited, and clonal diversity was possibly underestimated.

The TCR comes from an adult in good health. This chain links TRBV27 with TRBJ1-2, with 12 nucleotides matching TRBD1. The sequencing used peripheral blood, collected on day 0 of MenACWY control vaccination. The CDR3 DNA follows: TGTGCCAGCACGGCTGGGACAGGGGGCTTCACCTTCTATGGCTACACCTTC. This sequence encodes CASTAGTGGFTFYGYTF.